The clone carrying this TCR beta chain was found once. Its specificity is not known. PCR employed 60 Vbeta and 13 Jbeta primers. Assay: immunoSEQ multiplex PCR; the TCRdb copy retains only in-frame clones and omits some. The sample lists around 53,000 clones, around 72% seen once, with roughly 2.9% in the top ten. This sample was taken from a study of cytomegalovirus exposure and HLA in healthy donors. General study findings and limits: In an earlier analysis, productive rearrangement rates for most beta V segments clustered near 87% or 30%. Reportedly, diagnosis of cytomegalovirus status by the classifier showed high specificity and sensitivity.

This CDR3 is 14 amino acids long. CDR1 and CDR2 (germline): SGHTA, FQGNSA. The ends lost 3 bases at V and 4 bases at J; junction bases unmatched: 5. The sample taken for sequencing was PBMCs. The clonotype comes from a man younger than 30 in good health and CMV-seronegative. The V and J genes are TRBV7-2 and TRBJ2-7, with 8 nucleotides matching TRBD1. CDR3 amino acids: CASSLGDRLYEQYF. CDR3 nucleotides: TGTGCCAGCAGCTTGGGGGACAGGTTATACGAGCAGTACTTC.